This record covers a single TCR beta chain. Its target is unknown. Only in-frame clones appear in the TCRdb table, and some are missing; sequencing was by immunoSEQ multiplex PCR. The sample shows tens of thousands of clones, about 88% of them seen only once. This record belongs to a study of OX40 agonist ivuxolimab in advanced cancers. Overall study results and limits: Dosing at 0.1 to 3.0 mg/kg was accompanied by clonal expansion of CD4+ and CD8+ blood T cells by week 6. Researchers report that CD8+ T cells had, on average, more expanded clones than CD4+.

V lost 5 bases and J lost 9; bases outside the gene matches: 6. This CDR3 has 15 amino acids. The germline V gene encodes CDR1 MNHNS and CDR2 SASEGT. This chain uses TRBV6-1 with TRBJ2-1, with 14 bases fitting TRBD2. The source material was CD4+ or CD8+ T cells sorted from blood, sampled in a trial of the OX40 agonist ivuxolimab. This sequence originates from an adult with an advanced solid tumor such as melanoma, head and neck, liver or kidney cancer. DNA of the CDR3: TGTGCCAGCAGTCGGGGACTAGCGGGAGAAGTTGAGCAGTTCTTC. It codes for CASSRGLAGEVEQFF.